The source of this TCR beta chain is a study of regulatory T cells in long-lasting Graves disease. The time point is: newly diagnosed GD, antithyroid drugs for less than 3 months. The TCR library was made from RNA that had been extracted from PBMCs in TRIzol. Unmatched junction bases numbered 10, after V lost 10 bases and J lost 5 bases. The CDR3 runs 13 residues. Germline values: CDR1 WSHSY, CDR2 SAAADI. iRepertoire HTBI primers and Arm-PCR of CDR3 regions built TCR beta libraries. TCRdb recomputed calls from the multiplex PCR reads with MiXCR, one row per CDR3 protein. The repertoire holds fewer than 550,000 distinct CDR3 sequences, with about a sixth as singletons. These same data were also listed under a study on T cells in Graves' hyperthyroidism and ophthalmopathy.

The sample was peripheral blood mononuclear cells (PBMCs), taken at new diagnosis, from a patient treated with antithyroid drugs. The clonotype was recovered from a woman between 18 and 29 years old with Graves disease. This chain links TRBV10-2 with TRBJ1-1; 7 nucleotides align to TRBD1. Here the CDR3 reads CATTPGGGTEAFF. For the CDR3, the DNA is TGCGCCACCACCCCAGGGGGGGGAACTGAAGCTTTCTTT.